This T cell receptor (beta chain) was found in a study of T cell responses to AZD1222 COVID-19 vaccine (dated by TCRdb to about 2021). A note on the overall study: AZD1222 recipients with second doses at about 4 weeks or about 12 weeks were pooled, because spike-specific TCR depth and breadth did not differ between schedules. TCR sequencing was performed for approximately 240 trial participants, of whom around 200 were given two doses of AZD1222 and around 26 were given two doses of MenACWY control vaccine. Trial participants were enrolled into age subgroups of 18-55, 56-69 and 70-plus years, which contained approximately 150, 28 and 58 TCR-sequenced participants, respectively. The investigation overall reported the following: Only six AZD1222 recipients were SARS-CoV-2 seropositive at baseline, limiting conclusions about previously exposed vaccinees. CD4 TCRs associated with the vaccine covered the entire spike protein, and the dominant responses were in regions 160-218 and 743-854. In the small 56-69-year group, the increase in depth fell short of significance, most likely because of low power. Nearly half of unique spike-specific TCRs reportedly recognized epitopes outside regions mutated in the B.1.351 and B.1.1.7 variants. Because no day 14 peak-response samples were available, repertoires were characterized only after the peak T cell response. After two AZD1222 doses, spike-specific TCR breadth and depth were significantly higher than at day 0 and than in MenACWY recipients. Participants were mostly white British and included more females than males, and it was suggested by the authors that clonal diversity may have been underestimated.

The sample's time point label, in plain terms: baseline before first vaccination. Vaccinee samples came from UK trials COV001 and COV002, including a single-blind randomized controlled phase 2/3 trial of AZD1222 (ChAdOx1 nCoV-19) in healthy adults. Trial participant PBMC samples were collected at day 0 and day 28 after the second dose for TCRbeta chain sequencing. The CDR3 regions of human TCRbeta chains were analyzed by immunosequencing. Per the original workflow: TCRs in the repertoires were matched against a reference library of SARS-CoV-2-specific TCRs that had been generated with the MIRA antigen-specificity platform. Breadth meant the fraction of unique TCRs that were SARS-CoV-2-associated, whereas depth meant the fraction of total T cells that were SARS-CoV-2-associated. Using the MIRA data, each spike-specific TCR was assigned both to the spike region to which the TCR was reactive and to a CD4 or CD8 class. Log10-transformed breadth and depth values were compared by one-way ANOVA with Sidak's multiple comparisons tests. Not all clones reach the TCRdb copy of this immuneACCESS table, which keeps in-frame sequences only. Checked studies attribute under half of the gap to unresolved V genes and leave the rest unexplained. That table furnishes V, J and clone size, whereas the DNA furnished D and trimming. The sample includes around 150,000 clones, with around 90% observed a single time. 1.3% to 1.5% of the sample is held by the ten biggest clonotypes.

This clone is a singleton in its sample. Its cognate antigen has yet to be identified. Base qualities were left out, and no much larger clone turns up one base away. Reading from cysteine to phenylalanine, the CDR3 counts 13 amino acids. Only the CDR3 region is kept as DNA, spanning 39 bases read in frame from base 1. Deletion took 0 bases off V and 3 bases off J, with a span of 7 bases between the germline ends. CDR1 is given as SGDLS and CDR2 as YYNGEE, both from the germline V gene. Sequences were derived from peripheral blood, sampled on day 0 of AZD1222 vaccination. The chain links TRBV9 with TRBJ2-7; the D gene cannot be named for sure. The sequence was collected from an adult in good health. The DNA sequence reads TGTGCCAGCAGCGTAGGGGATAACTACGAGCAGTACTTC. Its coded protein is CASSVGDNYEQYF.